The rows below give T cell receptor beta chains drawn from one sample of a study of blood T cell repertoires in COVID-19. Profiled with immunoSEQ multiplex PCR; TCRdb holds only in-frame clones, not every one. The table records some 70,000 clones, about 87% of them present only once. The specimen was peripheral blood. Receptors were obtained from a woman between 65 and 79 years old with acute or convalescent COVID-19. Both conserved end residues are part of each CDR3. The D gene is left open where the match is weak. For some rows the clone size is stated as once, few or many, or as a class when expanded; others skip it.

j_call clone_size v_call d_call cdr3_aa cdr3_nt
TRBJ1-5 . TRBV18 . CASSDSVSYQPQHF TGTGCCAGCTCCGACAGTGTTTCTTATCAGCCCCAGCATTTT
TRBJ2-1 . TRBV5-1 TRBD1 CASTLGTVRNEQFF TGCGCCAGCACCCTGGGGACAGTGCGGAATGAGCAGTTCTTC
TRBJ2-1 . TRBV5-4 . CASSLDRSVGYNEQFF TGTGCCAGCAGCTTGGATCGTAGCGTAGGGTACAATGAGCAGTTCTTC
TRBJ2-7 . TRBV24-1 . CATSDGQSYEQYF TGTGCCACCAGTGACGGACAGAGCTACGAGCAGTACTTC
TRBJ1-4 . TRBV4-3 TRBD1 CASSQDKRGDRGREKLFF TGCGCCAGCAGCCAAGATAAAAGGGGGGACAGGGGGCGAGAAAAACTGTTTTTT
TRBJ1-5 . TRBV6-6 . CAREFISNQPQHF TGTGCCAGGGAGTTTATTAGCAATCAGCCCCAGCATTTT
TRBJ2-3 . TRBV7-2 . CASRNRGNADTQYF TGTGCCAGCAGGAACCGGGGGAACGCAGATACGCAGTATTTT
TRBJ1-1 . TRBV7-6 . CASSWGTRSMNTEAFF TGTGCCAGCAGCTGGGGCACCAGAAGCATGAACACTGAAGCTTTCTTT
TRBJ2-5 . TRBV12-3/TRBV12-4 . CASSFWGEETQYF TGTGCCAGCAGTTTTTGGGGGGAAGAGACCCAGTACTTC
TRBJ1-5 . TRBV28 TRBD1 CASSKDRDSNQPQHF TGTGCCAGCAGCAAGGACAGGGATAGCAATCAGCCCCAGCATTTT
TRBJ1-1 . TRBV19 . CASSMRERSAFF TGTGCCAGTAGTATGAGGGAGAGGAGTGCTTTCTTT
TRBJ2-3 . TRBV4-2 . CASSQDTSRHSTDTQYF TGTGCCAGCAGCCAAGACACGTCCCGACATAGCACAGATACGCAGTATTTT
TRBJ1-6 . TRBV4-2 . CASSQTPGKDAYNSPLHF TGTGCCAGCAGCCAAACCCCGGGAAAGGACGCCTATAATTCACCCCTCCACTTT
TRBJ1-5 . TRBV5-1 TRBD1 CASSQGQEGQPQHF TGCGCCAGCAGCCAGGGACAGGAGGGTCAGCCCCAGCATTTT
TRBJ1-5 . TRBV4-2 . CASSQGTGNNQPQHF TGTGCCAGCAGCCAAGGTACAGGAAACAATCAGCCCCAGCATTTT
TRBJ2-6 . TRBV7-2 TRBD2 CASSPGGAGANVLTF TGTGCCAGCAGCCCCGGGGGGGCTGGGGCCAACGTCCTGACTTTC
TRBJ2-3 . TRBV5-4 . CASSVDSGTDTQYF TGTGCCAGCAGCGTGGACAGTGGCACAGATACGCAGTATTTT
TRBJ2-7 . TRBV19 TRBD1 CASSIGATGTYEQYF TGTGCCAGTAGTATCGGGGCGACAGGGACCTACGAGCAGTACTTC
TRBJ1-2 . TRBV6-5 TRBD1 CASSFSRGYLNYGYTF TGTGCCAGCAGTTTCTCCAGGGGGTACTTGAACTATGGCTACACCTTC
TRBJ1-3 . TRBV19 . CASSTTIYSGASGNTIYF TGTGCCAGTAGTACAACCATCTACAGTGGGGCCTCTGGAAACACCATATATTTT
TRBJ2-1 . TRBV7-2 TRBD2 CASSPRGGREGEQFF TGTGCCAGCAGTCCCCGGGGCGGGAGGGAAGGTGAGCAGTTCTTC
TRBJ2-2 . TRBV5-6 TRBD1 CASSPETGVGTGELFF TGTGCCAGCAGCCCCGAGACAGGGGTCGGCACCGGGGAGCTGTTTTTT
TRBJ1-2 few TRBV5-1 . CASSQGGYGYTF TGCGCCAGCAGCCAGGGAGGCTATGGCTACACCTTC
TRBJ1-6 . TRBV21-1 . CAIPGQGRSPLHF TGTGCCATACCGGGACAGGGTCGATCACCCCTCCACTTT
TRBJ2-1 few TRBV4-1 TRBD1 CASSQEPQGAKYKFF TGCGCCAGCAGCCAAGAGCCCCAGGGGGCGAAGTATAAGTTCTTC
TRBJ1-5 . TRBV7-2 TRBD1 CASSSDRLSNQPQHF TGTGCCAGCAGCTCGGACAGGCTTAGCAATCAGCCCCAGCATTTT